The present TCR beta chain was sequenced within a study of spatial heterogeneity in lung cancer. Background on the study: Across tumor regions, counts of TCR transcripts showed a strong correlation with a T cell module score derived from matched bulk RNA-seq.

Relative to its sample, this clonotype is medium-sized (0.01 to 0.1%). Its target is not known. Time point specified: sample taken at primary tumor resection. TCRdb re-called the 5' RACE reads with MiXCR, one entry per CDR3 protein. The sample lists 7,500 to 9,000 distinct CDR3 sequences; 9% to 10% were seen once. General study points: How many expanded intratumoral alpha and beta TCRs were present tracked the tumor mutation count, which was a count of nonsynonymous mutations.

This sequence originates from a male donor with early-stage non-small cell lung cancer. The sample in question was lung tumor tissue, obtained at surgery.

This CDR3 reads CSARPGTGGDGYTF. CDR3 in DNA: TGCAGTGCTAGGCCCGGGACAGGGGGCGACGGCTACACCTTC. The chain links TRBV20-1 to TRBJ1-2, with 12 bases aligning to TRBD1. The trim removed 3 bases at V and 8 bases at J, leaving 7 bases unmatched. The V gene's germline CDR1 is DFQATT and CDR2 SNEGSKA (reference sequence). The CDR3 is made up of 14 amino acids.